This T cell receptor (beta chain) was retrieved from a study of early T cells in non-severe SARS-CoV-2 infection. General observations from the study: The matching step, a VDJdb search, favored anti-spike CD8 responses and missed private and CD4 specificities.

Researchers attached unique molecular identifiers to individual cDNA molecules. TCRdb re-derived calls from the 5' RACE reads in MiXCR, one entry per CDR3 protein. The sample holds around 64,000 distinct CDR3 sequences, roughly 12% seen once. This clonotype was recorded at least ten times. Antigen: not known. This CDR3 is 14 amino acids long. V was shortened by 2 bases and J by 4 bases, with 11 bases between the two germline ends. This chain uses TRBV12-3 or TRBV12-4 with TRBJ1-2, with D tentatively TRBD1 (5 bases). The origin of this receptor is an adult who was a healthcare worker with PCR-confirmed SARS-CoV-2 infection or an uninfected control (not recorded which). The sample here was whole blood, taken at baseline. This chain's CDR3 is CASSLKRGIYGYTF. As DNA, the CDR3 is TGTGCCAGCAGTTTAAAGAGGGGCATCTATGGCTACACCTTC.